The present T cell receptor beta chain was sequenced within a study of blood T cell repertoires in COVID-19. Overall study context: Samples of COVID-19 (acute and convalescent) were obtained from the United States, Italy and Spain. The cDNA or gDNA used as material had been derived from T cells, B-cell-depleted T cells, or PBMCs.

Germline V gene data show CDR1 as SGHNT and CDR2 as YYREEE (reference sequence). V lost 7 bases, J lost 1 base, and 11 bases lay in between. The CDR3 has 13 amino acids. Here immunoSEQ multiplex PCR was the method, and the copy in TCRdb shows in-frame clones only, minus some. Among approximately 210,000 clones, about 91% were seen once, and the ten largest hold 1.5%. The chain carries TRBV5-4 and TRBJ1-1; D is undetermined. Sequences were obtained from peripheral blood. The sequence was collected from a man between 18 and 35 years old with active or convalescent COVID-19. Here the CDR3 reads CASHLGRNTEAFF. DNA of the CDR3: TGTGCCAGCCACCTCGGTAGGAACACTGAAGCTTTCTTT.